This TCR beta chain was identified in a study of blood T cells in healthy people across ages. This clonotype was picked up a small number of times. Extractions gave at least 5 micrograms of total RNA per sample. A second PCR, run for about 6 to 11 cycles, used a sample-barcoded 5' primer plus a J-beta primer mix. TCRdb used MiXCR to reprocess the 5' RACE reads, holding one entry per CDR3 protein. The sample gives over 1,500,000 distinct CDR3 sequences, around half of which show up once; approximately 2.1% is in the top ten. Germline CDR1 reads SGHTA; CDR2 reads FQGNSA. Trimming removed 5 bases from V and 7 bases from J; junction bases left unmatched: 11. This CDR3 spans 15 amino acids.

This sequence joins TRBV7-2 and TRBJ2-1, with TRBD2 matching over 7 bases. The source material was blood. This TCR came from a woman in her forties in good health. The CDR3, as DNA: TGTGCCAGCAGCCTTCTAGCGGAAGTTGGGAATGAGCAGTTCTTC. Amino acid sequence: CASSLLAEVGNEQFF. The variable domain in full, with the rest retrieved from reference TRBV7-2 and TRBJ2-1, is GAGVSQSPSNKVTEKGKDVELRCDPISGHTALYWYRQSLGQGLEFLIYFQGNSAPDKSGLPSDRFSAERTGGSVSTLTIQRTQQEDSAVYLCASSLLAEVGNEQFFGPGTRLTVL.